The rows below give T cell receptor beta chains drawn from one sample of a study of cytomegalovirus exposure and HLA in healthy donors. Measured with immunoSEQ multiplex PCR; TCRdb has only the in-frame clones, and not every one. This sample has over 85,000 clones, with around 83% found just once. Input material: PBMCs. These receptors all stem from a woman aged 60 to 75 in good health and CMV-seropositive. CDR3s include the opening cysteine and the closing phenylalanine or tryptophan. The D gene is left open where the match is weak. A row's size may be missing; if present it is once, few, many or a size class.

V	size	D	J	CDR3	DNA
TRBV21-1	-	-	TRBJ2-4	CASRAGRGKLAKNIQYF	TGTGCCAGCCGCGCGGGGAGGGGGAAACTAGCCAAAAACATTCAGTACTTC
TRBV7-9	-	-	TRBJ2-5	CASSLRRTQQETQYF	TGTGCCAGCAGCTTAAGGAGGACCCAGCAAGAGACCCAGTACTTC
TRBV9	-	-	TRBJ2-1	CASSVGVGGLSSYNEQFF	TGTGCCAGCAGCGTAGGGGTTGGGGGCCTAAGCTCCTACAATGAGCAGTTCTTC
TRBV11-3	-	TRBD2	TRBJ2-1	CASSLEPLAGPYNEQFF	TGTGCCAGCAGCTTAGAACCCCTAGCGGGGCCTTACAATGAGCAGTTCTTC
TRBV7-9	-	TRBD1	TRBJ1-2	CSSSLTVTQGHIYGYTF	TGTTCCAGCAGCTTAACTGTCACACAGGGGCATATCTATGGCTACACCTTC
TRBV7-6	-	TRBD1	TRBJ1-1	CASSWTGGETTEAFF	TGTGCCAGCAGCTGGACAGGGGGGGAAACCACTGAAGCTTTCTTT
TRBV15	-	-	TRBJ2-7	CATGTGLAYEQYF	TGTGCCACGGGAACAGGGTTAGCCTACGAGCAGTACTTC
TRBV2	-	-	TRBJ1-1	CASSDYLLKGLNTEAFF	TGTGCCAGCAGTGACTACCTCTTAAAGGGGTTGAACACTGAAGCTTTCTTT
TRBV5-1	-	TRBD2	TRBJ2-1	CASSLGGTSGSYNEQFF	TGCGCCAGCAGCTTGGGAGGGACTAGCGGGAGTTACAATGAGCAGTTCTTC
TRBV16	once	-	TRBJ2-1	CASSQFVLGIYNEQFF	TGTGCCAGCAGCCAATTCGTGCTAGGAATTTACAATGAGCAGTTCTTC
TRBV5-6	-	TRBD2	TRBJ2-2	CASSLAGGKTGELFF	TGTGCCAGCAGCTTGGCGGGAGGGAAAACCGGGGAGCTGTTTTTT
TRBV4-1	-	-	TRBJ1-3	CASSYTAVSGNTIYF	TGCGCCAGCAGCTATACAGCAGTCTCTGGAAACACCATATATTTT
TRBV4-2	-	-	TRBJ1-4	CASSQGQGNEKLFF	TGTGCCAGCAGCCAAGGGCAGGGTAATGAAAAACTGTTTTTT
TRBV30	-	TRBD2	TRBJ2-1	CAWSVPGRAIREQFF	TGTGCCTGGAGTGTACCCGGGAGGGCCATCCGTGAGCAGTTCTTC
TRBV4-1	few	-	TRBJ1-4	CASSQKKGVANEKLFF	TGCGCCAGCAGCCAAAAGAAGGGAGTTGCTAATGAAAAACTGTTTTTT
TRBV6-1	-	-	TRBJ1-1	CASSPSGEGVTEAFF	TGTGCCAGCAGTCCCTCTGGGGAGGGTGTGACTGAAGCTTTCTTT
TRBV7-9	-	TRBD1	TRBJ1-5	CSSSSSQGAQQPQHF	TGTTCCAGCAGCTCGTCCCAGGGGGCTCAACAGCCCCAGCATTTT
TRBV19	-	TRBD1	TRBJ2-1	CASERTGGINEQFF	TGTGCCAGTGAAAGGACAGGGGGGATCAATGAGCAGTTCTTC
TRBV2	-	TRBD1	TRBJ1-2	CASIGQGYGYTF	TGTGCCAGCATTGGACAGGGCTATGGCTACACCTTC
TRBV9	-	-	TRBJ1-2	CARGGTRYYGYTF	TGTGCACGGGGGGGAACCAGATACTATGGCTACACCTTC
TRBV5-1	-	TRBD1	TRBJ2-7	CASSSDPGQGFDEQYF	TGCGCCAGCAGCTCCGACCCAGGACAGGGTTTCGACGAGCAGTACTTC
TRBV5-1	-	-	TRBJ1-6	CASSLAPQGNSPLHF	TGCGCCAGCAGCTTGGCCCCACAGGGAAATTCACCCCTCCACTTT
TRBV15	-	-	TRBJ1-2	CATSTPGGYASGYTF	TGTGCCACCAGCACCCCCGGAGGGTACGCGTCTGGCTACACCTTC
TRBV13	once	-	TRBJ1-3	CASTGGGTAFSGNTIYF	TGTGCCAGCACCGGTGGGGGCACGGCCTTCTCTGGAAACACCATATATTTT
TRBV10-3	-	TRBD2	TRBJ2-7	CAISQVQRETYEQYF	TGTGCCATCAGCCAAGTTCAGCGGGAGACGTACGAGCAGTACTTC
TRBV5-1	-	-	TRBJ2-5	CASSSLTGQETQYF	TGCGCCAGCAGCTCCCTGACAGGCCAAGAGACCCAGTACTTC
TRBV28	-	TRBD1	TRBJ1-2	CASSLHGQGGANYGYTF	TGTGCCAGCAGTTTACACGGACAGGGAGGAGCTAACTATGGCTACACCTTC
TRBV13	-	-	TRBJ2-2	CASTHAVKRSTGELFF	TGTGCCAGCACCCACGCAGTAAAACGAAGCACCGGGGAGCTGTTTTTT
TRBV18	-	-	TRBJ2-5	CASSLAPTGLAETQYF	TGTGCCAGCTCACTTGCCCCGACAGGGCTAGCGGAGACCCAGTACTTC
TRBV5-1	-	-	TRBJ1-2	CASSLGRDYYGYTF	TGCGCCAGCAGCTTGGGAAGGGACTACTATGGCTACACCTTC
TRBV30	-	TRBD1	TRBJ2-7	CAWSGQGYEQYF	TGTGCCTGGAGTGGACAGGGCTACGAACAGTACTTC
TRBV9	-	TRBD1	TRBJ1-1	CASSVGTGGIEAFF	TGTGCCAGCAGCGTAGGAACAGGGGGCATCGAAGCTTTCTTT
TRBV23-1	-	TRBD1	TRBJ2-2	CASSHARGRRGLNTGELFF	TGCGCCAGCAGTCACGCCAGGGGGCGCCGGGGTCTAAACACCGGGGAGCTGTTTTTT
TRBV4-1	-	TRBD2	TRBJ2-1	CASNSGLRVNEQFF	TGCGCCAGCAATAGCGGGTTAAGGGTCAATGAGCAGTTCTTC
TRBV19	-	-	TRBJ2-7	CASRGYYEQYF	TGTGCCAGTCGGGGATACTACGAGCAGTACTTC
TRBV7-9	-	-	TRBJ1-3	CAERDGAGQGNTIYF	TGTGCAGAGCGTGATGGGGCAGGGCAAGGAAACACCATATATTTT
TRBV27	few	TRBD1	TRBJ2-7	CASSSTEQGSMYF	TGTGCCAGCAGTTCAACCGAACAGGGGAGCATGTACTTC
TRBV6-1	-	-	TRBJ1-2	CASSTGQKYGYTF	TGTGCCAGCAGTACAGGGCAAAAGTATGGCTACACCTTC
TRBV6-1	few	-	TRBJ1-4	CASRAFRGASEKLFF	TGTGCCAGCAGAGCGTTCAGGGGCGCTAGTGAAAAACTGTTTTTT
TRBV5-1	-	-	TRBJ2-5	CASSLFGLSEETQYF	TGCGCCAGCAGCTTGTTTGGACTATCTGAAGAGACCCAGTACTTC
TRBV10-1	-	-	TRBJ1-1	CASSEAPILPLNTEAFF	TGCGCCAGCAGTGAGGCACCCATACTCCCATTGAACACTGAAGCTTTCTTT
TRBV11-2	-	-	TRBJ2-7	CASSQGHSSYEQYF	TGTGCCAGCAGCCAGGGACACAGCTCCTACGAGCAGTACTTC
TRBV27	-	-	TRBJ1-5	CASSQRGVAPQHF	TGTGCCAGCAGTCAACGGGGGGTGGCCCCCCAGCATTTT
TRBV29-1	-	-	TRBJ2-2	CSVGGPDTGELFF	TGCAGCGTCGGAGGGCCGGACACCGGGGAGCTGTTTTTT
TRBV5-1	-	TRBD2	TRBJ2-7	CASSAGTSGAYEQYF	TGCGCCAGCAGCGCAGGGACTAGCGGAGCCTACGAGCAGTACTTC
TRBV27	-	-	TRBJ2-3	CASSFTYADTQYF	TGTGCCAGCAGTTTTACTTACGCAGATACGCAGTATTTT
TRBV6-1	-	TRBD2	TRBJ2-7	CASSEDTSGRASYEQYF	TGTGCCAGCAGTGAAGATACTAGCGGGAGGGCCTCATACGAGCAGTACTTC
TRBV7-2	-	TRBD1	TRBJ1-4	CASSPDRGSEKLFF	TGTGCCAGCAGCCCTGACAGGGGGAGTGAAAAACTGTTTTTT
TRBV30	few	-	TRBJ1-1	CAWSGPRRAEAFF	TGTGCCTGGAGTGGTCCTAGGAGGGCCGAAGCTTTCTTT
TRBV7-3	-	-	TRBJ2-3	CASSSAGYTDTQYF	TGTGCCAGCAGCTCGGCGGGGTACACAGATACGCAGTATTTT
TRBV27	-	-	TRBJ2-7	CASSVGWAKQYEQYF	TGTGCCAGCTCCGTCGGATGGGCCAAGCAGTACGAGCAGTACTTC
TRBV7-6	once	-	TRBJ2-7	CASSLFGRGLGEQYF	TGTGCCAGCAGCTTATTCGGTCGAGGGCTGGGCGAGCAGTACTTC
TRBV29-1	-	-	TRBJ2-1	CSAYSGLYNEQFF	TGCAGCGCTTATAGCGGTCTTTACAATGAGCAGTTCTTC
TRBV13	-	-	TRBJ2-7	CASSLAATYEQYF	TGTGCCAGCAGCTTAGCCGCTACCTACGAGCAGTACTTC